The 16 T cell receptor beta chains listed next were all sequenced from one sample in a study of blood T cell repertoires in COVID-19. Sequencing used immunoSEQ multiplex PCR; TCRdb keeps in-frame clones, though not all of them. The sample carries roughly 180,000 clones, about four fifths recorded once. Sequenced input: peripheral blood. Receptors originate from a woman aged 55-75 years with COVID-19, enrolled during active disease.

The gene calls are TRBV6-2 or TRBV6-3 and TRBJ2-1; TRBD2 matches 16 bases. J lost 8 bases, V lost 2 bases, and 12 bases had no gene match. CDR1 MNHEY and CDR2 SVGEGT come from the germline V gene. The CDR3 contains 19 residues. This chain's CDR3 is CASSYRPGLAGGLSDEQFF. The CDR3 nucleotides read TGTGCCAGCAGTTACCGCCCGGGACTAGCGGGAGGGCTTTCCGATGAGCAGTTCTTC.

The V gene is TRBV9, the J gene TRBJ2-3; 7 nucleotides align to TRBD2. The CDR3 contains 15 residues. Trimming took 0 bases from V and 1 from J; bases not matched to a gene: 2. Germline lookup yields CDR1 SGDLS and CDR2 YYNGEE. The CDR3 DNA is TGTGCCAGCAGCGTAGCGGGGGGAGGCACAGATACGCAGTATTTT. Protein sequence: CASSVAGGGTDTQYF.

CDR3 region: CASSEALRGNSGNTIYF. For the CDR3, the DNA is TGTGCCAGCAGTGAAGCGCTTCGAGGAAACTCTGGAAACACCATATATTTT. This chain connects TRBV6-1 to TRBJ1-3; D gene uncertain. The CDR3 runs to 17 residues. From germline, CDR1 is MNHNS and CDR2 SASEGT. Trimming removed 0 bases at V and 0 bases at J, with 12 bases between.

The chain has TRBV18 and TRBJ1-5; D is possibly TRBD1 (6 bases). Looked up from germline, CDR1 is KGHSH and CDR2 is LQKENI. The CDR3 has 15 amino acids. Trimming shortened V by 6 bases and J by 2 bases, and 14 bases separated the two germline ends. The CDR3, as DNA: TGTGCCAGCTCGCAACAGGGTATAGGCAATCAGCCCCAGCATTTT. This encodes CASSQQGIGNQPQHF.

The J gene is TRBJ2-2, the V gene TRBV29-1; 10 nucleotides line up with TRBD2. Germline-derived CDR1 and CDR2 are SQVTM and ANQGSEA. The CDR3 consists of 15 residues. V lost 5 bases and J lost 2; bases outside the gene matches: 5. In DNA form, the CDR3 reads TGCAGCGTTACCCTAGCGGGGGATAACACCGGGGAGCTGTTTTTT. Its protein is CSVTLAGDNTGELFF.

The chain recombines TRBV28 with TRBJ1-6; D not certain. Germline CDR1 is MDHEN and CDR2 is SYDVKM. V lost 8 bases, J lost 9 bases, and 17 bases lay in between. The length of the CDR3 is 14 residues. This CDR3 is CASVPPGFGSPLHF. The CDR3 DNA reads TGTGCCAGCGTCCCACCGGGATTTGGTTCACCCCTCCACTTT.

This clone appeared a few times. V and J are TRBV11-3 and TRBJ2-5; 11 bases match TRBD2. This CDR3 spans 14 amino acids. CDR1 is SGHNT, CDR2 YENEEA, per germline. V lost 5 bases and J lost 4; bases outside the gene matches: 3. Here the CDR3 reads CASSSSGRGETQYF. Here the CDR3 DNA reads TGTGCCAGCAGCAGTAGCGGGAGGGGAGAGACCCAGTACTTC.

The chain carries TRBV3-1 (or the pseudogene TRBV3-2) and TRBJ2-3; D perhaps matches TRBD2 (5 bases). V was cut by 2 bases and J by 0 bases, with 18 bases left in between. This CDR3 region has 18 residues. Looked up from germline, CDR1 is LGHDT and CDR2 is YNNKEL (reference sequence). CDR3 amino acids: CASSQYRPSGTSTDTQYF. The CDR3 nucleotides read TGTGCCAGCAGCCAATATAGGCCGAGCGGAACTAGCACAGATACGCAGTATTTT.

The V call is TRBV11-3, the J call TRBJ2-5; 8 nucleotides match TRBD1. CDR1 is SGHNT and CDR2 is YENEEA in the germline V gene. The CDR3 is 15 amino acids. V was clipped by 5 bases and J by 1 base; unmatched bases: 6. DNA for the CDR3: TGTGCCAGCAGCAGAAGGACAGGGCTCCAAGAGACCCAGTACTTC. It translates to CASSRRTGLQETQYF. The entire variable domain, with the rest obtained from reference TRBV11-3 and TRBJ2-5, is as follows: EAGVVQSPRYKIIEKKQPVAFWCNPISGHNTLYWYLQNLGQGPELLIRYENEEAVDDSQLPKDRFSAERLKGVDSTLKIQPAELGDSAVYLCASSRRTGLQETQYFGPGTRLLVL.

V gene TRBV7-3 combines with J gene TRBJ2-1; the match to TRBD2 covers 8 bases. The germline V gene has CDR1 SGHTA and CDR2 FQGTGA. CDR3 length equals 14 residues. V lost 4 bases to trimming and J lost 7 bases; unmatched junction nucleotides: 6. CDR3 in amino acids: CASSSSRGGNEQFF. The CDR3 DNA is TGTGCCAGCAGCTCGTCCCGGGGGGGGAATGAGCAGTTCTTC. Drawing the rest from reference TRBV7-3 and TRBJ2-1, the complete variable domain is GAGVSQTPSNKVTEKGKYVELRCDPISGHTALYWYRQSLGQGPEFLIYFQGTGAADDSGLPNDRFFAVRPEGSVSTLKIQRTERGDSAVYLCASSSSRGGNEQFFGPGTRLTVL.

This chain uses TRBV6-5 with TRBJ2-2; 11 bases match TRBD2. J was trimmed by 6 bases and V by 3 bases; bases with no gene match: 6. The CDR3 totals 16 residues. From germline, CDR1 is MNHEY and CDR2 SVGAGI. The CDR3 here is CASSYLAGGAPGELFF. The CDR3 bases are TGTGCCAGCAGTTATCTAGCGGGAGGAGCCCCCGGGGAGCTGTTTTTT.

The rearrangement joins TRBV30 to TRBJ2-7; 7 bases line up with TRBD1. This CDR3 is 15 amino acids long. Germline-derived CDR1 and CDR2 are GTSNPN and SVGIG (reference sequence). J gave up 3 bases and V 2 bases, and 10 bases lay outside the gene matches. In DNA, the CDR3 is TGTGCCTGGAGTTCGTTGGGACAGTTTTACTACGAGCAGTACTTC. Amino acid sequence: CAWSSLGQFYYEQYF.

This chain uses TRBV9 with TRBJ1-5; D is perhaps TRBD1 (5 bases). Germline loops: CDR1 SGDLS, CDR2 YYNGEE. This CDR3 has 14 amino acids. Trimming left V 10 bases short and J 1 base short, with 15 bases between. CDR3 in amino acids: CASNQGVSNQPQHF. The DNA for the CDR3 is TGTGCCTCAAATCAGGGTGTGAGCAATCAGCCCCAGCATTTT.

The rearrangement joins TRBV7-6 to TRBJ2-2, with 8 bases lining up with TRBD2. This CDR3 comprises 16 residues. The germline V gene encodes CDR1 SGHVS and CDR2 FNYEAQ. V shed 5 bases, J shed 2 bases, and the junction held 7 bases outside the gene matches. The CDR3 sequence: CASSDRLAGNTGELFF. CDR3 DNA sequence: TGTGCCAGCAGCGACCGCCTAGCGGGTAACACCGGGGAGCTGTTTTTT.

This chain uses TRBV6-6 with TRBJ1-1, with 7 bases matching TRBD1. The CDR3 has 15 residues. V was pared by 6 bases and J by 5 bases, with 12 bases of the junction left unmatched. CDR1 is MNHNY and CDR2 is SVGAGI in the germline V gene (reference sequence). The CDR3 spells CASRPGGATGTEAFF. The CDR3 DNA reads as TGTGCCAGCAGGCCAGGGGGAGCCACAGGAACTGAAGCTTTCTTT.

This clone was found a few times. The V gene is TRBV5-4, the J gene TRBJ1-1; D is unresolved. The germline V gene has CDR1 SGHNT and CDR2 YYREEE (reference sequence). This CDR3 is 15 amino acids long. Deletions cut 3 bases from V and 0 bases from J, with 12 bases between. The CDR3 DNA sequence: TGTGCCAGCAGCTCGGAAAGGCGGGTGAACACTGAAGCTTTCTTT. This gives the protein CASSSERRVNTEAFF.